The 19 T cell receptor beta chains in this list originate from one sample, sequenced in a study of Graves' ophthalmopathy and Graves' hyperthyroidism. RNA transcripts were the source from which TCR beta CDR3 regions were amplified. The workflow started with a first-round RT-PCR run with HTBI primers and then moved on to a second-round multiplex PCR. One entry per CDR3 protein, called by TCRdb with MiXCR from the multiplex PCR reads. The table shows approximately 700,000 distinct CDR3 sequences, with roughly 39% occurring only once. Sequencing input: peripheral blood. The receptors were sampled from an adult man with Graves' ophthalmopathy.

The chain is built from TRBV9 and TRBJ2-2, with D unresolved. Trimming cost V 5 bases and J 4 bases, with 9 bases left between them. Germline V gene sequence: CDR1 SGDLS, CDR2 YYNGEE. The CDR3 covers 13 residues. This CDR3 reads CASRGLTTGELFF. The CDR3 DNA reads TGTGCCAGCAGGGGGTTAACCACCGGGGAGCTGTTTTTT.

The chain links TRBV7-9 to TRBJ2-1; D gene ambiguous. There are 11 residues in the CDR3. The germline V gene encodes CDR1 SEHNR and CDR2 FQNEAQ (reference sequence). V was trimmed by 4 bases and J by 12 bases, leaving 10 bases between them. The CDR3 nucleotides read TGTGCCAGCAGCTCCACAGTTGGGCAGTTCTTC. The encoded protein is CASSSTVGQFF.

This chain connects TRBV20-1 to TRBJ2-2, with no clear D. The CDR3 length is 14 residues. Looked up from germline, CDR1 is DFQATT and CDR2 is SNEGSKA (reference sequence). Between the trimmed V and J ends, which lost 5 bases and 0 bases, there was a span of 10 bases. The CDR3 bases are TGCAGTGCTGGGGATCCCTCGAACACCGGGGAGCTGTTTTTT. It codes for CSAGDPSNTGELFF.

This clonotype was seen repeatedly, ten times or more. The chain links TRBV7-9 to TRBJ1-4; D gene ambiguous. Germline V gives CDR1 SEHNR, CDR2 FQNEAQ (reference sequence). The CDR3 consists of 15 residues. Trimming shortened V by 5 bases and J by 7 bases, and 17 bases separated the two germline ends. CDR3 in DNA: TGTGCCAGCAGCCCCCGCGTAGGGCTAGGTGAAAAACTGTTTTTT. It yields the protein CASSPRVGLGEKLFF.

This clonotype occurred many times. This chain links TRBV5-1 with TRBJ2-7, with D unclear. V was shortened by 7 bases and J by 4 bases, with 9 bases between the two germline ends. Looked up from germline, CDR1 is SGHRS and CDR2 is YFSETQ. The CDR3 totals 11 residues. CDR3 sequence reads: CASRQDYEQYF. The CDR3 DNA reads TGCGCCAGCCGTCAAGATTACGAGCAGTACTTC.

A few counts support this clonotype. The J gene is TRBJ1-1, the V gene TRBV3-1; D not resolved. The CDR3 loop spans 13 amino acids. CDR1 and CDR2 (germline): LGHDT, YNNKEL (reference sequence). Trimming removed 4 bases at V and 4 bases at J, with 10 bases between. The CDR3 region is CASSPTRSTEAFF. CDR3 sequence (DNA): TGTGCCAGCAGCCCCACAAGGAGCACTGAAGCTTTCTTT.

This clonotype has a count of ten or more. The CDR3 reads CASSPNPSLAGVATGELFF. The CDR3 region has the DNA TGTGCCAGCAGTCCCAATCCGAGCCTAGCGGGAGTTGCCACCGGGGAGCTGTTTTTT. The rearrangement joins TRBV7-6 to TRBJ2-2; 10 nucleotides align to TRBD2. The junction had 17 bases not matched to a gene; V was cut back by 6 bases and J by 4 bases. Germline lookup yields CDR1 SGHVS and CDR2 FNYEAQ. The CDR3 sequence is 19 residues long.

This clonotype was counted ten times or more. The chain combines TRBV19 with TRBJ1-6; tentative D call: TRBD1 (6 bases). V dropped 6 bases and J dropped 1 base, with 19 bases sitting between them. The germline CDR1 and CDR2 sequences are LNHDA and SQIVND (reference sequence). The CDR3 contains 18 residues. CDR3 bases: TGTGCCAGTAGCCCTCAACAGGGACTTGGGTCCTATAATTCACCCCTCCACTTT. As protein: CASSPQQGLGSYNSPLHF.

Concerning this clonotype: The junction departs from the called germline gene at one end, perhaps through a read error. The chain employs TRBV10-3 and TRBJ1-2; 11 bases agree with TRBD1. Germline values: CDR1 ENHRY, CDR2 SYGVKD. The CDR3 extends over 17 amino acids. CDR3 region: CASSEPLGQGANYGYTF. In DNA, the CDR3 is TGTGCCAGCAGTGAACCCCTGGGACAGGGGGCTAACTATGGCTACACCTTC.

This chain connects TRBV7-9 to TRBJ2-3; 7 bases match TRBD1. This CDR3 has 16 residues. The germline V gene has CDR1 SEHNR and CDR2 FQNEAQ (reference sequence). J was trimmed by 7 bases and V by 1 base; bases with no gene match: 11. The CDR3 region is CASSLEGAPTRNTQYF. The CDR3, as DNA: TGTGCCAGCAGCTTAGAGGGGGCTCCTACAAGGAATACGCAGTATTTT.

Concerning this clonotype: This may come from a read error, since a much larger clone is one base off. The V call is TRBV19, the J call TRBJ2-7; D is ambiguous. The CDR3 runs 14 residues. Between the trimmed V and J ends, which lost 4 bases and 6 bases, there was a span of 16 bases. From germline, CDR1 is LNHDA and CDR2 SQIVND (reference sequence). The CDR3 sequence is CASSKVTNTCEQYF. The CDR3, as DNA: TGTGCCAGTAGTAAGGTGACAAACACCTGCGAGCAGTACTTC.

This rearrangement joins TRBV7-9 to TRBJ1-6; D uncertain. CDR3 length: 14 residues. CDR1 is SEHNR, CDR2 FQNEAQ, per germline (reference sequence). V shed 1 base and J shed 13 bases, with 14 bases lying between them. This CDR3 is CASSLGGDFAPLHF. DNA of the CDR3: TGTGCCAGCAGCTTAGGTGGGGATTTCGCGCCCCTCCACTTT.

With respect to this clonotype: This may be a read error, as it is one base from a much larger clone. The rearrangement links TRBV9 to TRBJ2-7; D is uncertain. Looked up from germline, CDR1 is SGDLS and CDR2 is YYNGEE. The CDR3 has 14 amino acids. The CDR3 loop reads CASSVGTSSCEQYF. CDR3 DNA: TGTGCCAGCAGCGTAGGTACGTCCTCCTGCGAGCAGTACTTC. Full variable domain (outside the CDR3, taken from reference TRBV9 and TRBJ2-7): DSGVTQTPKHLITATGQRVTLRCSPRSGDLSVYWYQQSLDQGLQFLIQYYNGEERAKGNILERFSAQQFPDLHSELNLSSLELGDSALYFCASSVGTSSCEQYFGPGTRLTVT.

There are a few counts of this clonotype. The V gene is TRBV24-1, the J gene TRBJ2-5; TRBD1 matches 9 bases. Germline-derived CDR1 and CDR2 are KGHDR and SFDVKD. The CDR3 spans 15 residues. Germline trimming cut 0 bases from V and 4 bases from J; bases unmatched to any gene: 2. The CDR3 sequence is CATSDLRDRAETQYF. CDR3 coding DNA: TGTGCCACCAGTGATTTGCGGGACAGGGCAGAGACCCAGTACTTC.

This clonotype occurred many times. The chain couples TRBV2 to TRBJ2-7, with D unclear. The V gene lost 4 bases and the J gene lost 6 bases, with 7 bases spanning the gap. The CDR3 sequence is 11 residues long. Looked up from germline, CDR1 is SNHLY and CDR2 is FYNNEI. CDR3 protein: CASSAEVEQYF. The CDR3 bases are TGTGCCAGCAGTGCAGAGGTCGAGCAGTACTTC.

This clonotype has a handful of counts. The chain couples TRBV20-1 to TRBJ2-7; D gene uncertain. This CDR3 contains 11 residues. Trimming took off 6 bases at V and 0 bases at J, with 6 bases between the two ends. The germline V gene encodes CDR1 DFQATT and CDR2 SNEGSKA (reference sequence). CDR3 residues: CSAWGSYEQYF. As DNA, the CDR3 is TGCAGTGCGTGGGGCTCCTACGAGCAGTACTTC.

Points on this clonotype: One base away lies a much larger clone, so this may be a sequencing read error. This rearrangement joins TRBV2 to TRBJ2-2; maybe TRBD1 (6 bases). V lost 4 bases and J 6 bases, leaving 9 bases between the germline ends. This CDR3 comprises 13 residues. The germline CDR1 and CDR2 sequences are SNHLY and FYNNEI. CDR3 sequence: CASSVTGPGELFF. In nucleotides, the CDR3 is TGTGCCAGCAGTGTAACAGGGCCCGGGGAGCTGTTTTTT.

In its sample, this clonotype was seen once. The chain couples TRBV7-9 to TRBJ2-1, with 15 bases that match TRBD2. The CDR3 extends over 17 amino acids. CDR1 and CDR2 (germline): SEHNR, FQNEAQ (reference sequence). J lost 6 bases, V lost 4 bases, and 7 bases had no gene match. The CDR3 DNA follows: TGTGCCAGCAGCTCCCAAGGACTAGCGGGAGGGATCAATGAGCAGTTCTTC. Residues: CASSSQGLAGGINEQFF.

This clonotype was picked up a small number of times. This sequence joins TRBV7-8 and TRBJ1-6; no firm D call. V was pared by 5 bases and J by 8 bases, with 19 bases between. CDR3 length: 16 amino acids. Germline lookup yields CDR1 SGHVS and CDR2 FQNEAQ. The CDR3 DNA reads TGTGCCAGCAGCCACGGAGCAGCCACCAACCATTCACCCCTCCACTTT. As protein: CASSHGAATNHSPLHF.